This record concerns one T cell receptor (beta chain) sequence. This entry belongs to a study of blood T cell repertoires in COVID-19. Study overall: Italy, Spain and the United States were the sources of the convalescent and acute COVID-19 samples. T cells, B-cell-depleted T cells, or PBMCs supplied cDNA or gDNA.

Per the original data handling: Reference gene primer amplification gave nucleated cell count estimates. Sequencing was performed with immunoSEQ multiplex PCR; in TCRdb, only in-frame clones are kept and a portion is missing. The V and J calls and clone size were taken over from that table, and D and trimming were inferred from the DNA. Here the sample spans about 54,000 clones, about nine tenths being singletons. CDR1 is MNHEY and CDR2 is SVGAGI in the germline V gene. The germline V and J ends were trimmed by 4 bases and 4 bases, with 5 bases remaining between them. The CDR3 totals 12 residues. The receptor comes from a woman aged 40 to 50 with active COVID-19. The sequenced sample was peripheral blood. The V call is TRBV6-5, the J call TRBJ1-5; D call uncertain. CDR3 sequence: CASSSVNQPQHF. Here the CDR3 DNA reads TGTGCCAGCAGTTCCGTAAATCAGCCCCAGCATTTT.